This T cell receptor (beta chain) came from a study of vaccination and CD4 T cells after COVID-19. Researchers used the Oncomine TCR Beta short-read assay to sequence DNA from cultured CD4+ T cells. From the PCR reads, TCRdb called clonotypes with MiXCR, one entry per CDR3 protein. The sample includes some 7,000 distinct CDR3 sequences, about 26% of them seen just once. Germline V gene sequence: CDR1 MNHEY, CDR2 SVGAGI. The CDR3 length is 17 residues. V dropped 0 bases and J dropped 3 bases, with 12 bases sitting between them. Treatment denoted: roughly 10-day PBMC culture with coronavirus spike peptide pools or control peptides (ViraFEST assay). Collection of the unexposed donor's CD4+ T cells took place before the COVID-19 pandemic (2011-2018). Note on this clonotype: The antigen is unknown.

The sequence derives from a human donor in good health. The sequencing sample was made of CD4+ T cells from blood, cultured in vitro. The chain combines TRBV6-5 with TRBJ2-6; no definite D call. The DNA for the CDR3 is TGTGCCAGCAGTTACTCGATAGGGAACGGTGGGGCCAACGTCCTGACTTTC. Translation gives CASSYSIGNGGANVLTF.